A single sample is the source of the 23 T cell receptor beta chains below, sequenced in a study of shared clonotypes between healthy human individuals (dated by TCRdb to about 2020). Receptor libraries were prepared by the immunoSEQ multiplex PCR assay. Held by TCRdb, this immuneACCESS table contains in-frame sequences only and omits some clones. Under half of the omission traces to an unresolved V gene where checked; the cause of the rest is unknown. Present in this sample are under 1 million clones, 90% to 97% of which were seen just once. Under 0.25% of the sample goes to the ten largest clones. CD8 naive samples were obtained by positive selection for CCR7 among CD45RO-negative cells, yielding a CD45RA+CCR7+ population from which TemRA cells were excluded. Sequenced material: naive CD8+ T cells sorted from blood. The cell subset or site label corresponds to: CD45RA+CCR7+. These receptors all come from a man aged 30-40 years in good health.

CDR3 amino acids: CASRLAGAFDTQYF. The CDR3 DNA sequence: TGTGCCAGCAGACTAGCGGGAGCCTTTGATACGCAGTATTTT. The chain joins TRBV27 to TRBJ2-3; 11 bases fit TRBD2. CDR1 is MNHEY, CDR2 SMNVEV, per germline (reference sequence). This CDR3 is built from 14 residues. Losses at the gene ends were 6 bases for V and 6 bases for J; bases not matched to a gene: 5.

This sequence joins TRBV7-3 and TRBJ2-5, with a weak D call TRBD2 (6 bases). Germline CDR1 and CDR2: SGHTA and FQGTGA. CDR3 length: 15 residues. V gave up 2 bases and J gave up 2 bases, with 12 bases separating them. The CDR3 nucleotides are TGTGCCAGCAGCTTAGTCGGGAGTTATCAAGAGACCCAGTACTTC. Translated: CASSLVGSYQETQYF.

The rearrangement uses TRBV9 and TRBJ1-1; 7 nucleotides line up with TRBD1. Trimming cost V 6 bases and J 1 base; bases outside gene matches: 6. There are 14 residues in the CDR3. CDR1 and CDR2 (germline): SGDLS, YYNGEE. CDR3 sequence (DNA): TGTGCCAGCACCCAGGGGGGTGGGAACACTGAAGCTTTCTTT. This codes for CASTQGGGNTEAFF.

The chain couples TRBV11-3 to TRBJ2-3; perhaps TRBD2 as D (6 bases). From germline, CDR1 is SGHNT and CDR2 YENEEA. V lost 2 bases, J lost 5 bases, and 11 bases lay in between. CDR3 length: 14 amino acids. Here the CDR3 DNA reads TGTGCCAGCAGCTTAAGGGAGGAGGGAGATACGCAGTATTTT. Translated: CASSLREEGDTQYF.

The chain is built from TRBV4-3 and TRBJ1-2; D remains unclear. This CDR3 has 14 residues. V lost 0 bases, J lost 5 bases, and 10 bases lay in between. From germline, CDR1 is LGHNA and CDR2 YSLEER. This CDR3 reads CASSQDLIGYGYTF. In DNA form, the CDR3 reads TGCGCCAGCAGCCAAGATTTGATCGGATATGGCTACACCTTC.

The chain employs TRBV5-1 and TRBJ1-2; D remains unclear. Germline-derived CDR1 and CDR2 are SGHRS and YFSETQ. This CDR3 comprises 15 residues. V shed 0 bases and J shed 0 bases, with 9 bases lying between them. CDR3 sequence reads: CASSLEGTSNYGYTF. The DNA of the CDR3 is TGCGCCAGCAGCTTGGAGGGAACCTCTAACTATGGCTACACCTTC.

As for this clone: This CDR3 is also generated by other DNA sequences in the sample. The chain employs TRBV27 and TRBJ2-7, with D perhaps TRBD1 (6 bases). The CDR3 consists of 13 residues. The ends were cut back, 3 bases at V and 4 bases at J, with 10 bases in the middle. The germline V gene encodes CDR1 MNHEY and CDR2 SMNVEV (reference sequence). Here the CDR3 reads CASSLRTAYEQYF. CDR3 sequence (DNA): TGTGCCAGCAGTTTGAGGACAGCTTACGAGCAGTACTTC.

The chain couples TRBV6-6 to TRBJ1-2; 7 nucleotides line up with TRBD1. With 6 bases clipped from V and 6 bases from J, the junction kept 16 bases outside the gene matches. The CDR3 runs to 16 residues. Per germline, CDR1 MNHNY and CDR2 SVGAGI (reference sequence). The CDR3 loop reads CASSRGLEGWEDGYTF. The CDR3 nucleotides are TGTGCCAGCAGCAGGGGGTTAGAAGGTTGGGAGGATGGCTACACCTTC.

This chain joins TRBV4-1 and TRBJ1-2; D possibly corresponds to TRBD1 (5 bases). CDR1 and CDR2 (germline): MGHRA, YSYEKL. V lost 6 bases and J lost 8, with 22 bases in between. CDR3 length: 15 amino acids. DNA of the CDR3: TGCGCCAGCAGAGGGGACGCCGCGCAGGGTAGGGGCTACACCTTC. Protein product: CASRGDAAQGRGYTF.

The CDR3 DNA reads TGTGCCAGCAGTTTATCGGGAGGCTACAACTCCTACGAGCAGTACTTC. Translated: CASSLSGGYNSYEQYF. This chain joins TRBV27 and TRBJ2-7; D perhaps matches TRBD2 (6 bases). The V gene's germline CDR1 is MNHEY and CDR2 SMNVEV (reference sequence). The CDR3 contains 16 residues. Trimming cost V 0 bases and J 0 bases, with 12 bases left between them.

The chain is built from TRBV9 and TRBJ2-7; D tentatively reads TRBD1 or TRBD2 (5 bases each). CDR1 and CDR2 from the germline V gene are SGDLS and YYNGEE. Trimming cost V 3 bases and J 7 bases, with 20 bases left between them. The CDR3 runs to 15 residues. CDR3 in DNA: TGTGCCAGCAGCGCGACTGTAGGGGCGCCGGGGGAGCAGTACTTC. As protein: CASSATVGAPGEQYF. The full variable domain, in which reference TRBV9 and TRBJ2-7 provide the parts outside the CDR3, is DSGVTQTPKHLITATGQRVTLRCSPRSGDLSVYWYQQSLDQGLQFLIQYYNGEERAKGNILERFSAQQFPDLHSELNLSSLELGDSALYFCASSATVGAPGEQYFGPGTRLTVT.

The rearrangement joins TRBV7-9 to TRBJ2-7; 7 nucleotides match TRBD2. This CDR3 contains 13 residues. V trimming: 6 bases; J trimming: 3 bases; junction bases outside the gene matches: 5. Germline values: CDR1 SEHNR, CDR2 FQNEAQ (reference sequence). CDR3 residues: CASSPLADYEQYF. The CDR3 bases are TGTGCCAGCAGTCCTCTAGCGGACTACGAGCAGTACTTC.

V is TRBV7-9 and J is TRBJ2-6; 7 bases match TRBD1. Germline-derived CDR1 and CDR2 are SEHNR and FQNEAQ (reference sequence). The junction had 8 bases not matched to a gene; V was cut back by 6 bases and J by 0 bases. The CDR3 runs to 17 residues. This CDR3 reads CASSSGTASSGANVLTF. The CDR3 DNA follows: TGTGCCAGCAGTTCTGGGACAGCCAGCTCTGGGGCCAACGTCCTGACTTTC. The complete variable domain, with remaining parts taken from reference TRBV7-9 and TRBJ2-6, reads DTGVSQNPRHKITKRGQNVTFRCDPISEHNRLYWYRQTLGQGPEFLTYFQNEAQLEKSRLLSDRFSAERPKGSFSTLEIQRTEQGDSAMYLCASSSGTASSGANVLTFGAGSRLTVL.

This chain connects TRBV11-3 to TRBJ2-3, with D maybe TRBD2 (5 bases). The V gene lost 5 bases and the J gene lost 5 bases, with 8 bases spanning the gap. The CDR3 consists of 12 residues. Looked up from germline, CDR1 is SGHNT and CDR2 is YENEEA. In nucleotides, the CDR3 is TGTGCCAGCAGCGAGGGCAGAGATACGCAGTATTTT. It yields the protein CASSEGRDTQYF.

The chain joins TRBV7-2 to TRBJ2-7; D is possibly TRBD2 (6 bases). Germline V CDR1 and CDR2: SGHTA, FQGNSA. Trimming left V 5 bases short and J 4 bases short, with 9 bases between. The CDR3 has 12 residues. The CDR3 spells CASSVEGYEQYF. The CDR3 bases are TGTGCCAGCAGCGTGGAGGGGTACGAGCAGTACTTC.

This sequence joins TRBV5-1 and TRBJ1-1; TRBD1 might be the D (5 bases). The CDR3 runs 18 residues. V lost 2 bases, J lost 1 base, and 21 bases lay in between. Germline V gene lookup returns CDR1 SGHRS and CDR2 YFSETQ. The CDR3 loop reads CASSFQQALPEGNTEAFF. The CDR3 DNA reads TGCGCCAGCAGCTTTCAACAGGCGTTACCTGAAGGGAACACTGAAGCTTTCTTT.

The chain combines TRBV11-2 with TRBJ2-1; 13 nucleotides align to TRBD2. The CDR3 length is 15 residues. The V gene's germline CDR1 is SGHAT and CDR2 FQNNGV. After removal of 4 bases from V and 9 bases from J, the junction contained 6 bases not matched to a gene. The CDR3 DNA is TGTGCCAGCAGCTCGTGGACTAGCGGGAGTAGTGAGCAGTTCTTC. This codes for CASSSWTSGSSEQFF.

CDR3 in DNA: TGCGCCAGCAGCCAAGAAAGGACCGACTACCACCGCGAGCAGTTCTTC. Protein sequence: CASSQERTDYHREQFF. J is TRBJ2-1 and V is TRBV4-3; tentatively, D is TRBD2 (5 bases). Trimming took 0 bases from V and 10 from J, leaving 19 bases between them. The germline V gene has CDR1 LGHNA and CDR2 YSLEER. There are 16 residues in the CDR3.

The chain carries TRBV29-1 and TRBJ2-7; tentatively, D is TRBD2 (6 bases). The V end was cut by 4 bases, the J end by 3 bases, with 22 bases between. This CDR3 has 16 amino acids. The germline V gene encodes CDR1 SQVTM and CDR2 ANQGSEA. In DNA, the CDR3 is TGCAGCGTTGTCCTTGGTGGGAGGTCTGAGTTCTACGAGCAGTACTTC. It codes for CSVVLGGRSEFYEQYF.

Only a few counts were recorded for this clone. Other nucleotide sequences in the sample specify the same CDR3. In DNA, the CDR3 is TGTGCCAGCGGGAATGAAAAACTGTTTTTT. Its translation is CASGNEKLFF. The V call is TRBV28, the J call TRBJ1-4, with D unclear. The CDR3 is 10 residues long. The V gene's germline CDR1 is MDHEN and CDR2 SYDVKM. The V and J ends lost 8 bases and 5 bases respectively, with 3 bases between them.

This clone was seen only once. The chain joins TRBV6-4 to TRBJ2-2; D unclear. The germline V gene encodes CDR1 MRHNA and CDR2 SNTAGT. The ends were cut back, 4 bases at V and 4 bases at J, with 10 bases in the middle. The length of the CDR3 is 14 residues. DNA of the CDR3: TGTGCCAGCAGTGCCACAATGAGCACCGGGGAGCTGTTTTTT. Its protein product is CASSATMSTGELFF.

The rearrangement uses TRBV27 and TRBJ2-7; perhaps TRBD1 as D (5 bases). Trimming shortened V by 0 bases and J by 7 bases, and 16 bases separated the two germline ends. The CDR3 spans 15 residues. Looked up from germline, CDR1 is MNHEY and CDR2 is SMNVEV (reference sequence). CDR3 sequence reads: CASSLSAGPGFEQYF. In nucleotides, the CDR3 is TGTGCCAGCAGTTTATCAGCAGGGCCCGGGTTTGAGCAGTACTTC.

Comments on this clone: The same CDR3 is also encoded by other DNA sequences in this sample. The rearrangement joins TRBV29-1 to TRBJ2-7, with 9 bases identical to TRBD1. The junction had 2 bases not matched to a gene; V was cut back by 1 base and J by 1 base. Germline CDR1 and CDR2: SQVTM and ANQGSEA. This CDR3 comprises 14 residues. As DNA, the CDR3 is TGCAGCGTTGAAGGGACAGGGGAGTCCTACGAGCAGTACTTC. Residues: CSVEGTGESYEQYF.